The clone carrying this T cell receptor beta chain appeared a single time. The junction departs from the called germline gene at one end, perhaps through a read error. RNA transcripts yielded amplified TCR beta CDR3 regions. TCR CDR3 underwent first-round RT-PCR with the HTBI primer set. TCRdb ran MiXCR on the multiplex PCR reads and lists one entry per CDR3 protein. The sample holds approximately 600,000 distinct CDR3 sequences, about 17% seen once. The data belong to a study of T cells in Graves' hyperthyroidism and ophthalmopathy. At the level of the study: Peripheral blood was obtained at initial diagnosis, preceding any treatment.

Patients between 18 and 65 years old had hyperthyroidism, newly diagnosed and lasting under 2 months. Looked up from germline, CDR1 is SGHRS and CDR2 is YFSETQ. CDR3 size: 16 residues. This TCR was recovered from a woman in her 30s with Graves' hyperthyroidism. The rearrangement joins TRBV5-1 to TRBJ2-2, with D possibly TRBD2 on 5 matching bases. Input material: blood. For the CDR3, the DNA is TGTGCCAGCAGCTTGTGGTCTGGAGGGAACACCGGGGAGCTGTTTTTT. Translated: CASSLWSGGNTGELFF.